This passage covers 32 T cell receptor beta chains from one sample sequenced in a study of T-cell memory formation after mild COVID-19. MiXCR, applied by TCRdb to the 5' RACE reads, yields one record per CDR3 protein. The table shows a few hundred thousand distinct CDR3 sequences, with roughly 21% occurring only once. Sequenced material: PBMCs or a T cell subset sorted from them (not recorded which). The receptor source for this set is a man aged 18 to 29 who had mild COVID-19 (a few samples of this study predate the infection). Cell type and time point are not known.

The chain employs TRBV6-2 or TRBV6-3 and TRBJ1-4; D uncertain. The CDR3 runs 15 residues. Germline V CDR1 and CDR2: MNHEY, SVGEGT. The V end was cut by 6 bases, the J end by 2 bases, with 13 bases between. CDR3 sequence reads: CASSTGWRTNEKLFF. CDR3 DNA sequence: TGTGCCAGCAGCACGGGTTGGCGGACTAATGAAAAACTGTTTTTT.

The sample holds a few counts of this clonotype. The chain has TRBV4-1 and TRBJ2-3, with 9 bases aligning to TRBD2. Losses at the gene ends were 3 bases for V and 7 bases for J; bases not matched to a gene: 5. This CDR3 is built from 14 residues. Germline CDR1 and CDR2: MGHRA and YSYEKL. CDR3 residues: CASSHGTSSHTQYF. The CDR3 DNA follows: TGCGCCAGCAGCCACGGGACTAGCTCTCATACGCAGTATTTT.

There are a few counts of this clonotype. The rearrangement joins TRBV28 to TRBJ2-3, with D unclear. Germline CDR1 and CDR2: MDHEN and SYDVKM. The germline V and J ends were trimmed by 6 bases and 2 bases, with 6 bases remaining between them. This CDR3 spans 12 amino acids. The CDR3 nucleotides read TGTGCCAGCAGACGGCCCACAGATACGCAGTATTTT. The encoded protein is CASRRPTDTQYF.

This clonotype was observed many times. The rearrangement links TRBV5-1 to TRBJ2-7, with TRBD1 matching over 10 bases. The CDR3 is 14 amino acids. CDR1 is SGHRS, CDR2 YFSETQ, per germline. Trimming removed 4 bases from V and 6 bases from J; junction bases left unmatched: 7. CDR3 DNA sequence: TGCGCCAGCAGCCCCGGACAGGGGGAATGCGAGCAGTACGTC. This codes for CASSPGQGECEQYV.

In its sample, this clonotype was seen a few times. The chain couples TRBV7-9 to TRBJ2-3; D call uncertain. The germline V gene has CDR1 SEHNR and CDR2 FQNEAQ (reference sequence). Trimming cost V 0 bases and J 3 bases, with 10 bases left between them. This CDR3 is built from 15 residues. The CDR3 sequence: CASSLAVRGTDTQYF. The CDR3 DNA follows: TGTGCCAGCAGCTTAGCGGTTAGAGGTACAGATACGCAGTATTTT.

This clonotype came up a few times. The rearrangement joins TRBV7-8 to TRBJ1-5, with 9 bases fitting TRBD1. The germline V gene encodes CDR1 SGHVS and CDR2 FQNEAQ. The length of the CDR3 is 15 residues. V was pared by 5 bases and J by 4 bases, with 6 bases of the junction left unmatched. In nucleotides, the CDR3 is TGTGCCAGCAGCCCCGACAGGGGGGGAAATCAGCCCCAGCATTTT. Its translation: CASSPDRGGNQPQHF.

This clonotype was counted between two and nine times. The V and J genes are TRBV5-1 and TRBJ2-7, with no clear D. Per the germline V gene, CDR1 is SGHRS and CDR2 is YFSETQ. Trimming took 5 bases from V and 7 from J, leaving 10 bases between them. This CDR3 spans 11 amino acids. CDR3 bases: TGCGCCAGCAGTATCTATCGGGAGCAGTACTTC. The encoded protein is CASSIYREQYF. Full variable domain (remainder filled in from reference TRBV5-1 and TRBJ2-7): KAGVTQTPRYLIKTRGQQVTLSCSPISGHRSVSWYQQTPGQGLQFLFEYFSETQRNKGNFPGRFSGRQFSNSRSEMNVSTLELGDSALYLCASSIYREQYFGPGTRLTVT.

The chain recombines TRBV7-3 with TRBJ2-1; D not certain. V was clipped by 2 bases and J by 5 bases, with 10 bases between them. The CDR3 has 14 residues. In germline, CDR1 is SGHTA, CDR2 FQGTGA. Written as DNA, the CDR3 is TGTGCCAGCAGCTTAGAATTAGCAAACAATGAGCAGTTCTTC. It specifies CASSLELANNEQFF.

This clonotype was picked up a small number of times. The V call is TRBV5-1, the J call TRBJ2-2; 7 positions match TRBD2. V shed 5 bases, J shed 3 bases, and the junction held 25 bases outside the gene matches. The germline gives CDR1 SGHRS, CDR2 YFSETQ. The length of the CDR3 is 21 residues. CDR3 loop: CASRKSLASKVSLADTGELFF. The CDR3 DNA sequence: TGCGCCAGCAGAAAATCGCTGGCATCCAAGGTCTCGCTAGCGGACACCGGGGAGCTGTTTTTT.

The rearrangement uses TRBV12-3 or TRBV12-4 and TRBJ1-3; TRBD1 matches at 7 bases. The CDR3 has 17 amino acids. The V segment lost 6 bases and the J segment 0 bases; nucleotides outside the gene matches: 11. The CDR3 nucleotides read TGTGCCAGCAGCCCTCTCGGGACAGTTCTCTCTGGAAACACCATATATTTT. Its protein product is CASSPLGTVLSGNTIYF.

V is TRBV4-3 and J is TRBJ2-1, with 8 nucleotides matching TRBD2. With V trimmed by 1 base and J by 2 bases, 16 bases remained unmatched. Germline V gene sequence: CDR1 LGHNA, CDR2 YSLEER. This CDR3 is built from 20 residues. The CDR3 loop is CASSQAPGGIAGSAYNEQFF. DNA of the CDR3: TGCGCCAGCAGCCAAGCGCCCGGAGGTATAGCGGGAAGCGCCTACAATGAGCAGTTCTTC.

For the CDR3, the DNA is TGTGCCAGCAGCCAAAGGCAGGGTAATTCACCCCTCCACTTT. This gives the protein CASSQRQGNSPLHF. The V call is TRBV3-1, the J call TRBJ1-6; the D gene is possibly TRBD1 (5 bases). This CDR3 has 14 residues. Germline V gene sequence: CDR1 LGHDT, CDR2 YNNKEL (reference sequence). Between the trimmed V and J ends, which lost 2 bases and 6 bases, there was a span of 8 bases. Full variable domain (outside the CDR3, taken from reference TRBV3-1 and TRBJ1-6): DTAVSQTPKYLVTQMGNDKSIKCEQNLGHDTMYWYKQDSKKFLKIMFSYNNKELIINETVPNRFSPKSPDKAHLNLHINSLELGDSAVYFCASSQRQGNSPLHFGNGTRLTVT.

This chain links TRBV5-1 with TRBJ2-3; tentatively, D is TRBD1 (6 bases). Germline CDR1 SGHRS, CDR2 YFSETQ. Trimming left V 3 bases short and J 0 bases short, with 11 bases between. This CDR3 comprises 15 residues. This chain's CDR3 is CASSYSGQSTDTQYF. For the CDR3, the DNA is TGCGCCAGCAGCTATTCGGGACAAAGCACAGATACGCAGTATTTT.

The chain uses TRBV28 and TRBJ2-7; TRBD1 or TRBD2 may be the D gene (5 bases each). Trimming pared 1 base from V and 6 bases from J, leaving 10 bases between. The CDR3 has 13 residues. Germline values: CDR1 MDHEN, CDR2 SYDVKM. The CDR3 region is CASSLLGEREQYV. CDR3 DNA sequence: TGTGCCAGCAGTTTATTGGGGGAGCGCGAGCAGTACGTC.

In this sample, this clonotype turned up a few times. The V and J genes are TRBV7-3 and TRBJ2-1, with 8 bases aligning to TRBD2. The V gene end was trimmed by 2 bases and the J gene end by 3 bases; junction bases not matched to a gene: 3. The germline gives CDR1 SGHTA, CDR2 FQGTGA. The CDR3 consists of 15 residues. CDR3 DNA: TGTGCCAGCAGCTTACAAGCGGGGGTCTACAATGAGCAGTTCTTC. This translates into CASSLQAGVYNEQFF. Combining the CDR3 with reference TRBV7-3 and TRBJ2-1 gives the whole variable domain GAGVSQTPSNKVTEKGKYVELRCDPISGHTALYWYRQSLGQGPEFLIYFQGTGAADDSGLPNDRFFAVRPEGSVSTLKIQRTERGDSAVYLCASSLQAGVYNEQFFGPGTRLTVL.

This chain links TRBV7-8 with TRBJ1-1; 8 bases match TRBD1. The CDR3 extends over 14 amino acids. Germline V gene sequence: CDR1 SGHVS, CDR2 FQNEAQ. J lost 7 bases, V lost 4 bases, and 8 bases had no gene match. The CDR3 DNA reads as TGTGCCAGCAGCTCCCCGGGACAGGCCTTTGAAGCTTTCTTT. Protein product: CASSSPGQAFEAFF. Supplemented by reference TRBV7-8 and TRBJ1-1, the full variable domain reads GAGVSQSPRYKVAKRGQDVALRCDPISGHVSLFWYQQALGQGPEFLTYFQNEAQLDKSGLPSDRFFAERPEGSVSTLKIQRTQQEDSAVYLCASSSPGQAFEAFFGQGTRLTVV.

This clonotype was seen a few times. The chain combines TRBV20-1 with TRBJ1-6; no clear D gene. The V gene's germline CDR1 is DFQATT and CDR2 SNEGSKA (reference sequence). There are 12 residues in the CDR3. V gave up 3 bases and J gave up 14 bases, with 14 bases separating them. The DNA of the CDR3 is TGCAGTGCTAGGCACAGTGGCTCATCCCTCCACTTT. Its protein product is CSARHSGSSLHF.

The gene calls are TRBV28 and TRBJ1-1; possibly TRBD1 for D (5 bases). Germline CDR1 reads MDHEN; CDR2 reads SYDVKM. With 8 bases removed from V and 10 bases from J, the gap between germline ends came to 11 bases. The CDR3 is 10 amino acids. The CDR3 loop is CASRGILAFF. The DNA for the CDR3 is TGTGCCAGCCGGGGGATCCTAGCTTTCTTT. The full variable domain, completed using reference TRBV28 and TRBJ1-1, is DVKVTQSSRYLVKRTGEKVFLECVQDMDHENMFWYRQDPGLGLRLIYFSYDVKMKEKGDIPEGYSVSREKKERFSLILESASTNQTSMYLCASRGILAFFGQGTRLTVV.

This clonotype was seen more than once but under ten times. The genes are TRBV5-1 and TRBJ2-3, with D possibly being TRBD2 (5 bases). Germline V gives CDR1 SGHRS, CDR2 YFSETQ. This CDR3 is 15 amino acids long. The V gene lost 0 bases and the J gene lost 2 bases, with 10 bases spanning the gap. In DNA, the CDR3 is TGCGCCAGCAGCTTGGTCTCGGGGTACACAGATACGCAGTATTTT. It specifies CASSLVSGYTDTQYF.

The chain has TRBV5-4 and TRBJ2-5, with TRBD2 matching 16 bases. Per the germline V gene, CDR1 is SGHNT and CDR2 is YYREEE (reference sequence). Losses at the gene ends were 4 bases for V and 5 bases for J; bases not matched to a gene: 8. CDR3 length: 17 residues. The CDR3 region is CASSASGTSGGAETQYF. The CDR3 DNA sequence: TGTGCCAGCAGCGCCTCCGGGACTAGCGGGGGGGCGGAGACCCAGTACTTC.

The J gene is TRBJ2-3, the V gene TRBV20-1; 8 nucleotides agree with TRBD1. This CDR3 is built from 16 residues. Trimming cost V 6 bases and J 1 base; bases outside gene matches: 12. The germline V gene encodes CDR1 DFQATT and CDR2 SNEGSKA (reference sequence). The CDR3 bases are TGCAGTGCCTACGCTACCCCGGGACAGGGCACAGATACGCAGTATTTT. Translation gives CSAYATPGQGTDTQYF.

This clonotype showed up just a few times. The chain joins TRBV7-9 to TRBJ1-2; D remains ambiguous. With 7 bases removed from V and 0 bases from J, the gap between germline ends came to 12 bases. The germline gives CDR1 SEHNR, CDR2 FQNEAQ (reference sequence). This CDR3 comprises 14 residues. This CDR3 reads CASNSVATNYGYTF. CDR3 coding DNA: TGTGCCAGCAACTCGGTGGCCACTAACTATGGCTACACCTTC.

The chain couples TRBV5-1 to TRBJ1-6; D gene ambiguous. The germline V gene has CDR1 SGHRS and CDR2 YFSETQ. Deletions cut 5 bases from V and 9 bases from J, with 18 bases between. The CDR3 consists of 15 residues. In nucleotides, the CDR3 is TGCGCCAGCAGTGCGACTCTCCAGGAGGGTTCACCCCTCCACTTT. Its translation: CASSATLQEGSPLHF.

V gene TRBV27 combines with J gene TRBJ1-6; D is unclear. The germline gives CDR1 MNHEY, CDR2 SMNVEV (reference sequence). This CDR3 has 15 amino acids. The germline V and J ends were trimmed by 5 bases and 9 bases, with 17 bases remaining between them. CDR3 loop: CASSPRVRASSPLHF. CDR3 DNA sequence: TGTGCCAGCAGTCCCCGGGTAAGGGCTTCTTCACCCCTCCACTTT.

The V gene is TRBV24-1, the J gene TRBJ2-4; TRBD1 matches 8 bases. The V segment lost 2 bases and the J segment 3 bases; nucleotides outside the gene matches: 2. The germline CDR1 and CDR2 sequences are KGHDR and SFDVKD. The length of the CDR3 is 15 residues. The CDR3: CATSDSGTGKNIQYF. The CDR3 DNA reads TGTGCCACCAGTGATTCCGGGACAGGCAAAAACATTCAGTACTTC.

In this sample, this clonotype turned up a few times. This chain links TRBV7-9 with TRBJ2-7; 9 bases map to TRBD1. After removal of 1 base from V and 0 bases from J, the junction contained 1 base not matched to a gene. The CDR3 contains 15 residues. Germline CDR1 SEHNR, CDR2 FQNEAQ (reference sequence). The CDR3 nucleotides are TGTGCCAGCAGCTTAGGGGACAGGGCCTCCTACGAGCAGTACGTC. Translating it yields CASSLGDRASYEQYV.

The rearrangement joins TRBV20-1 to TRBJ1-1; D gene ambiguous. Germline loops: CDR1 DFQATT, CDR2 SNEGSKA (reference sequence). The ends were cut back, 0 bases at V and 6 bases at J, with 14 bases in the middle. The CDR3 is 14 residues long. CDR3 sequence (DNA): TGCAGTGCTAGAGATCTCTCCCGGTTCCCTGAAGCTTTCTTT. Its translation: CSARDLSRFPEAFF.

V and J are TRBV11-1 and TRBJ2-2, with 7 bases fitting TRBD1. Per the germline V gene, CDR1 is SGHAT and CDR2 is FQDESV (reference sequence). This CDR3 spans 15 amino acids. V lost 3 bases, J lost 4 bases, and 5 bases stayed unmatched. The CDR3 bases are TGTGCCAGCAGCTTTTTACAGGGGACCACCGGGGAGCTGTTTTTT. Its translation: CASSFLQGTTGELFF.

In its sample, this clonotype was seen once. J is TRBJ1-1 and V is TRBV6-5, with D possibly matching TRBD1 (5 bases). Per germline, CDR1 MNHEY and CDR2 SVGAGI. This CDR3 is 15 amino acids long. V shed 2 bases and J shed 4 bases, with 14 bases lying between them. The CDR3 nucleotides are TGTGCCAGCAGTTACCAGGGACCCCGGACCACTGAAGCTTTCTTT. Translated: CASSYQGPRTTEAFF.

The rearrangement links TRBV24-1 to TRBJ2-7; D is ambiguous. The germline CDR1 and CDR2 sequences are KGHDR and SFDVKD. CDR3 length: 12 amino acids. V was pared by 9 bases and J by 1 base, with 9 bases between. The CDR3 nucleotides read TGTGCCACCCGCACCCAGTCCTACGAGCAGTACGTC. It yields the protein CATRTQSYEQYV.

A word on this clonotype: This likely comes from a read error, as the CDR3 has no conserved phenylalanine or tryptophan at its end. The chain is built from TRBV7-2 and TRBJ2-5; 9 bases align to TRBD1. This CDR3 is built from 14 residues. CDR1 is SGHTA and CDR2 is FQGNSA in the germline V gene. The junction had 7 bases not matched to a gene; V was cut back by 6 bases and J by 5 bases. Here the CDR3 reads CASRFTGGWETQYY. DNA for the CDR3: TGTGCCAGCAGATTTACAGGGGGCTGGGAGACCCAGTACTAC.

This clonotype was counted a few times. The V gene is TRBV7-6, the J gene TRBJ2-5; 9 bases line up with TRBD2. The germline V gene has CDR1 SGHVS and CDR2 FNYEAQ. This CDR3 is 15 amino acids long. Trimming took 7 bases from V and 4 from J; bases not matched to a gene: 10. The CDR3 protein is CASTLKASGAETQYF. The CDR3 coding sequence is TGTGCCAGCACCCTCAAGGCTAGCGGGGCAGAGACCCAGTACTTC.